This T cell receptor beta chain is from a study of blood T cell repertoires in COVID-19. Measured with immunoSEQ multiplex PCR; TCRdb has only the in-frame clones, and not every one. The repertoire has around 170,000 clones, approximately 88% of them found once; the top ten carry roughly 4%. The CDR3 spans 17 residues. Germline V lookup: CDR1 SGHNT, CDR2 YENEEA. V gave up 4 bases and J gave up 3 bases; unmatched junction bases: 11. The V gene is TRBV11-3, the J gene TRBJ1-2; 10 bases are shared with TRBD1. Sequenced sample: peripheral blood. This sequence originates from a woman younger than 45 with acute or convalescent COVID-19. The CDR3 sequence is CASSSSGTGDIDYGYTF. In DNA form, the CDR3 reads TGTGCCAGCAGCTCCTCCGGGACAGGGGATATAGACTATGGCTACACCTTC. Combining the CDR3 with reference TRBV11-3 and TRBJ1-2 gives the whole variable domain EAGVVQSPRYKIIEKKQPVAFWCNPISGHNTLYWYLQNLGQGPELLIRYENEEAVDDSQLPKDRFSAERLKGVDSTLKIQPAELGDSAVYLCASSSSGTGDIDYGYTFGSGTRLTVV.